Only one count was recorded for the clone carrying this TCR beta chain. Data came from immunoSEQ multiplex PCR; TCRdb stores just in-frame clones and leaves some out. This table holds about 2,000 clones, 89% found once. Germline CDR1 reads SGHTS; CDR2 reads YDEGEE. V was pared by 4 bases and J by 10 bases, with 23 bases between. The length of the CDR3 is 15 residues. The data belong to a study of chemoradiotherapy in HPV16-positive cancers. The V call is TRBV5-8, the J call TRBJ1-2, with a weak D call TRBD1 (6 bases). The sequence came from a human donor with HPV-associated anogenital cancer. The sequences come from tumor tissue, collected from a patient who underwent chemoradiotherapy. The CDR3 loop is CASSPEGGPLLSYTF. DNA for the CDR3: TGTGCCAGCAGCCCGGAGGGGGGACCGCTTCTATCCTACACCTTC.